The entry below describes one T cell receptor beta chain. Antigen unknown. V was cut by 5 bases and J by 4 bases, with 14 bases left in between. The CDR3 extends over 14 amino acids. CDR1 and CDR2 (germline): KGHSH, LQKENI. TCRdb keeps only in-frame clones here, not all; method: immunoSEQ multiplex PCR. The table shows 60,000 to 80,000 clones, with around 79% occurring only once. This sample was taken from a study of OX40 agonist ivuxolimab in advanced cancers. Study-level points and caveats: With doses of 0.1 to 3.0 mg/kg, CD4+ and CD8+ blood T cells had undergone clonal expansion by week 6.

The TCR was taken from an adult with an advanced solid tumor such as melanoma, head and neck, liver or kidney cancer. J is TRBJ1-1 and V is TRBV18, with D possibly being TRBD1 (6 bases). Sequencing used CD4+ or CD8+ T cells sorted from blood, obtained in a trial of the OX40 agonist ivuxolimab. The CDR3 nucleotides read TGTGCCAGCTCAATGACACAGGGTAGCACTGAAGCTTTCTTT. It is translated as CASSMTQGSTEAFF.